This T cell receptor beta chain was recovered during a study of blood T cell repertoires in COVID-19. The wider study: The samples span acute and convalescent COVID-19 from the United States, Italy and Spain. T cells, B-cell-depleted T cells, or PBMCs supplied cDNA or gDNA.

CDR1 SGHDT and CDR2 YYEEEE come from the germline V gene. The CDR3 loop spans 15 amino acids. Trimming pared 1 base from V and 4 bases from J, leaving 12 bases between. Source study methods: Cell counts per sample came from amplifying reference gene primers. TCRdb's table, derived via immunoSEQ multiplex PCR, lists solely in-frame clones and lacks some. V and J calls and clone size follow that table, whereas D and trimming were derived from the DNA. The sample shows 170,000 or so clones, around 87% of them seen only once. Sequencing was carried out using peripheral blood. This TCR was sampled from a woman aged 18-29 years who had recovered from COVID-19. This chain connects TRBV5-6 to TRBJ2-1; tentative D call: TRBD2 (6 bases). The CDR3 DNA reads TGTGCCAGCAGCTTGCCGGGGGACGGATACAATGAGCAGTTCTTC. Amino acid sequence: CASSLPGDGYNEQFF.